This TCR beta chain was found in a study of PD-L1 blockade in urothelial cancer. Time point: peripheral blood 6 weeks after treatment start. Enrolled patients showed locally advanced or metastatic urothelial carcinoma. General study results and limits: Better survival was predicted when blood TCR clonality before treatment fell below the median.

TCRdb's copy holds only in-frame clones and misses some; the assay was immunoSEQ multiplex PCR. Of some 110,000 clones in the sample, 91% are singletons; the top ten hold around 4%. There are 14 residues in the CDR3. CDR1 is MNHEY and CDR2 is SVGAGI in the germline V gene. Trimming shortened V by 3 bases and J by 1 base, and 9 bases separated the two germline ends. About this clone: Its antigen is undetermined.

V usage is TRBV6-5 and J usage is TRBJ1-2, with D possibly being TRBD1 (5 bases). Sequencing used PBMCs, obtained around atezolizumab (anti-PD-L1) treatment. The receptor was isolated from a man in his 60s with urothelial cancer. The CDR3 protein is CASSYDSLNYGYTF. CDR3 nucleotides: TGTGCCAGCAGTTATGACAGCCTTAACTATGGCTACACCTTC.